Below are 18 T cell receptor beta chains sequenced from a single sample in a study of cytomegalovirus exposure and HLA in healthy donors. The data were produced by immunoSEQ multiplex PCR, yet TCRdb's version contains in-frame clones alone and is incomplete. The sample records 150,000 to 200,000 clones, approximately 88% being singletons. The sequencing sample was made of PBMCs. These receptors were collected from a man aged 18 to 29 in good health and CMV-seropositive.

The chain recombines TRBV4-1 with TRBJ2-7; 10 positions agree with TRBD1. The CDR3 extends over 18 amino acids. Germline CDR1 is MGHRA and CDR2 is YSYEKL. J gave up 5 bases and V 1 base, and 14 bases lay outside the gene matches. In DNA form, the CDR3 reads TGCGCCAGCAGCCAAGCCACCCCCGGGACAGGGGCGAGGAACGAGCAGTACTTC. It specifies CASSQATPGTGARNEQYF.

The sample holds a few counts of this clone. The chain combines TRBV15 with TRBJ2-5, with a weak D call TRBD1 (5 bases). The V end was cut by 4 bases, the J end by 1 base, with 10 bases between. The CDR3 consists of 14 residues. Germline-derived CDR1 and CDR2 are LNHNV and YYDKDF (reference sequence). CDR3 nucleotide sequence: TGTGCCACCAGCAATTCCAGGGCCCAAGAGACCCAGTACTTC. Amino acid sequence: CATSNSRAQETQYF.

This clone appeared many times. The V call is TRBV5-1, the J call TRBJ2-3; 8 bases fit TRBD1. Germline assignment: CDR1 SGHRS and CDR2 YFSETQ. CDR3 length equals 14 residues. After removal of 4 bases from V and 2 bases from J, the junction contained 3 bases not matched to a gene. This CDR3 is CASSVGQATDTQYF. CDR3 nucleotides: TGCGCCAGCAGCGTGGGACAGGCCACAGATACGCAGTATTTT. The whole variable domain, remainder taken from reference TRBV5-1 and TRBJ2-3, is KAGVTQTPRYLIKTRGQQVTLSCSPISGHRSVSWYQQTPGQGLQFLFEYFSETQRNKGNFPGRFSGRQFSNSRSEMNVSTLELGDSALYLCASSVGQATDTQYFGPGTRLTVL.

As for this clone: A much larger clone differs from this one at a single base, so this may be a read error. The chain couples TRBV2 to TRBJ2-1; TRBD2 matches 10 bases. This CDR3 is 15 amino acids long. The V and J ends lost 4 bases and 4 bases, in that order; junction bases with no gene match: 4. Germline lookup yields CDR1 SNHLY and CDR2 FYNNEI. CDR3: CASSGSSGSYNEQFF. Written as DNA, the CDR3 is TGTGCCAGCAGTGGCTCTAGCGGGAGTTACAATGAGCAGTTCTTC.

The rearrangement uses TRBV27 and TRBJ1-2; D might be TRBD1 (5 bases). The V and J ends lost 4 bases and 6 bases respectively, with 12 bases between them. The CDR3 is 13 residues long. The germline V gene encodes CDR1 MNHEY and CDR2 SMNVEV (reference sequence). CDR3 protein: CASSYRGMDGYTF. As DNA, the CDR3 is TGTGCCAGCAGTTATAGGGGAATGGATGGCTACACCTTC.

The rearrangement joins TRBV30 to TRBJ1-1; the D gene is possibly TRBD1 (5 bases). Trimming stripped 8 bases from V and 0 bases from J, with 7 bases between. The CDR3 has 11 residues. The germline CDR1 and CDR2 sequences are GTSNPN and SVGIG (reference sequence). The CDR3 spells CATTVNTEAFF. As DNA, the CDR3 is TGTGCCACGACAGTGAACACTGAAGCTTTCTTT.

The genes are TRBV7-6 and TRBJ2-7, with D perhaps matching TRBD1 (5 bases). The CDR3 totals 14 residues. CDR1 SGHVS and CDR2 FNYEAQ come from the germline V gene. V was cut by 2 bases and J by 0 bases, with 8 bases left in between. CDR3 DNA: TGTGCCAGCAGCTTAACAGGAAGCTCCTACGAGCAGTACTTC. Its protein product is CASSLTGSSYEQYF.

This clone was detected a few times. The chain recombines TRBV30 with TRBJ1-1, with a tentative D call TRBD1 (5 bases). The CDR3 is 12 amino acids. The germline V gene encodes CDR1 GTSNPN and CDR2 SVGIG (reference sequence). Deletions cut 4 bases from V and 1 base from J, with 7 bases between. The CDR3 sequence: CAWTTANTEAFF. CDR3 nucleotides: TGTGCCTGGACGACAGCGAACACTGAAGCTTTCTTT.

V is TRBV6-6 and J is TRBJ2-7, with TRBD2 as a possible D gene (5 bases). Germline CDR1 and CDR2: MNHNY and SVGAGI (reference sequence). Trimming shortened V by 5 bases and J by 2 bases, and 13 bases separated the two germline ends. The CDR3 runs to 14 residues. CDR3 bases: TGTGCCAGCAGTCCACGGACTGGAGCCTACGAGCAGTACTTC. Amino acid sequence: CASSPRTGAYEQYF.

V and J are TRBV10-2 and TRBJ1-1; 12 bases line up with TRBD1. The J segment lost 0 bases and the V segment lost 2 bases, leaving 4 bases of the junction unmatched. Germline V lookup: CDR1 WSHSY, CDR2 SAAADI. The CDR3 has 17 residues. In nucleotides, the CDR3 is TGCGCCAGCAGTGAGGGGACAGGGGGCTTCATGAACACTGAAGCTTTCTTT. Protein sequence: CASSEGTGGFMNTEAFF.

J is TRBJ1-3 and V is TRBV30; D gene unclear. V lost 7 bases, J lost 2 bases, and 12 bases lay in between. CDR1 and CDR2 (germline): GTSNPN, SVGIG (reference sequence). The length of the CDR3 is 13 residues. CDR3 sequence reads: CASIRGAGNTIYF. The CDR3 DNA reads TGTGCCTCGATAAGAGGAGCTGGAAACACCATATATTTT.

The chain carries TRBV19 and TRBJ2-7; D is possibly TRBD2 (5 bases). The CDR3 loop spans 13 amino acids. CDR1 is LNHDA, CDR2 SQIVND, per germline (reference sequence). Trimming removed 5 bases from V and 3 bases from J, with 11 bases in between. The CDR3 bases are TGTGCCAGTAGTCCGGGGAGAGGCTACGAGCAGTACTTC. It translates to CASSPGRGYEQYF.

The chain has TRBV28 and TRBJ1-4; TRBD1 aligns across 7 bases. Unmatched junction bases numbered 8, after V lost 2 bases and J lost 8 bases. The CDR3 loop spans 15 amino acids. CDR1 is MDHEN, CDR2 SYDVKM, per germline. The CDR3 reads CASSLGRGRGEKLFF. The CDR3 region has the DNA TGTGCCAGCAGTTTAGGAAGGGGGCGAGGGGAAAAACTGTTTTTT.

V and J are TRBV30 and TRBJ2-7; TRBD2 matches at 10 bases. This CDR3 has 14 amino acids. Germline loops: CDR1 GTSNPN, CDR2 SVGIG (reference sequence). V dropped 5 bases and J dropped 7; count of bases not matched to a gene: 11. The CDR3 protein is CAWRRLAGSREQYF. The CDR3, as DNA: TGTGCCTGGCGACGACTAGCGGGTTCTAGGGAGCAGTACTTC. The full variable domain, rest sourced from reference TRBV30 and TRBJ2-7, is SQTIHQWPATLVQPVGSPLSLECTVEGTSNPNLYWYRQAAGRGLQLLFYSVGIGQISSEVPQNLSASRPQDRQFILSSKKLLLSDSGFYLCAWRRLAGSREQYFGPGTRLTVT.

The chain links TRBV28 to TRBJ2-1; 8 bases map to TRBD2. Germline values: CDR1 MDHEN, CDR2 SYDVKM. V lost 7 bases to trimming and J lost 6 bases; unmatched junction nucleotides: 5. The CDR3 totals 13 residues. CDR3 amino acids: CASTNGGVNEQFF. Here the CDR3 DNA reads TGTGCCAGCACCAACGGGGGGGTCAATGAGCAGTTCTTC.

This chain connects TRBV11-1 to TRBJ2-7; 8 bases match TRBD1. Germline assignment: CDR1 SGHAT and CDR2 FQDESV (reference sequence). V was clipped by 5 bases and J by 3 bases; unmatched bases: 9. CDR3 length equals 15 residues. In DNA, the CDR3 is TGTGCCAGCAGCCCCAGACAGGGGCCTCTCTACGAGCAGTACTTC. It translates to CASSPRQGPLYEQYF.

CDR3 loop: CASSPTDLAALNEQFF. The CDR3 nucleotides are TGCGCCAGCAGCCCCACGGACCTAGCGGCCCTCAATGAGCAGTTCTTC. The chain has TRBV4-1 and TRBJ2-1; 7 nucleotides align to TRBD2. Germline CDR1 MGHRA, CDR2 YSYEKL. This CDR3 is 16 amino acids long. Trimming removed 4 bases from V and 6 bases from J; junction bases left unmatched: 12.

The chain recombines TRBV28 with TRBJ2-7; tentative D call: TRBD1 (6 bases). CDR3 size: 14 residues. CDR1 and CDR2 from the germline V gene are MDHEN and SYDVKM. V lost 5 bases, J lost 4 bases, and 15 bases lay in between. CDR3 nucleotides: TGTGCCAGCAGTGCCGGGACAACCCTTTACGAGCAGTACTTC. Translating it yields CASSAGTTLYEQYF.